This TCR beta chain was profiled in a study of identical twins. TCRdb called the 5' RACE reads again in MiXCR, with one record for every CDR3 protein. The sample contains around 690,000 distinct CDR3 sequences, less than 25% of which appear only once. In this sample, this clonotype turned up many times. The trim removed 8 bases at V and 4 bases at J, leaving 7 bases unmatched. The germline gives CDR1 KGHSH, CDR2 LQKENI. This CDR3 comprises 15 residues. This sample also belongs to another study, concerning T cells expressing NK-cell markers.

The source of this sequence is a woman under 30 in good health. The rearrangement joins TRBV18 to TRBJ2-1, with TRBD1 matching over 11 bases. Source material: PBMCs. The CDR3 coding sequence is TGTGCCAGCAGCCCCGGGACAGGGGGGTACAATGAGCAGTTCTTC. Amino acid sequence: CASSPGTGGYNEQFF.